This T cell receptor beta chain appears in the sequencing data of a study of OX40 agonist ivuxolimab in advanced cancers. V was clipped by 1 base and J by 0 bases, with 12 bases between them. Germline lookup yields CDR1 SEHNR and CDR2 FQNEAQ (reference sequence). The CDR3 spans 16 residues. Clones were read by immunoSEQ multiplex PCR, and TCRdb kept only the in-frame ones, dropping some. The sample comprises roughly 19,000 clones, around nine tenths of which are singletons, and around 56% rests with the top ten. As concerns this clone: Its antigen remains unknown.

Findings and caveats of the study: Clonal expansion by week 6 occurred in CD4+ and CD8+ blood T cells (at 0.1 to 3.0 mg/kg). Averaging showed that CD8+ T cells had more expanded clones than CD4+ did.

The clonotype was recovered from an adult with an advanced solid tumor such as melanoma, head and neck, liver or kidney cancer. V gene TRBV7-9 combines with J gene TRBJ1-2; D is ambiguous. The source material was CD4+ or CD8+ T cells sorted from blood, sampled in a trial of the OX40 agonist ivuxolimab. The CDR3 loop is CASSLDVRLTNYGYTF. The CDR3 DNA sequence: TGTGCCAGCAGCTTAGATGTTCGGCTGACTAACTATGGCTACACCTTC.